The 22 T cell receptor beta chains in this list originate from one sample, sequenced in a study of T cell responses to AZD1222 COVID-19 vaccine. This table comes from immunoSEQ multiplex PCR, and its TCRdb copy is limited to in-frame clones, with some not included. Of 150,000 to 160,000 clones listed, about 87% are singletons. Material: peripheral blood, obtained on day 0 of AZD1222 vaccination. The receptors were sampled from an adult in good health.

This sequence joins TRBV28 and TRBJ2-7; 12 nucleotides agree with TRBD1. Looked up from germline, CDR1 is MDHEN and CDR2 is SYDVKM. The CDR3 length is 17 residues. The ends lost 3 bases at V and 3 bases at J; junction bases unmatched: 9. The CDR3 DNA sequence: TGTGCCAGCAGTTTGGATCTGGGGACAGGGGGCGGCTACGAGCAGTACTTC. Translation gives CASSLDLGTGGGYEQYF.

CDR3 sequence: CSVEGDRAQPQHF. The CDR3 DNA reads TGCAGCGTTGAAGGGGACAGGGCTCAGCCCCAGCATTTT. The gene calls are TRBV29-1 and TRBJ1-5; the match to TRBD1 covers 9 bases. The germline V gene encodes CDR1 SQVTM and CDR2 ANQGSEA. There are 13 residues in the CDR3. V lost 1 base and J lost 6; bases outside the gene matches: 1.

V is TRBV18 and J is TRBJ1-2; the match to TRBD1 covers 7 bases. This CDR3 has 14 residues. CDR1 and CDR2 from the germline V gene are KGHSH and LQKENI. J was trimmed by 4 bases and V by 3 bases; bases with no gene match: 5. The CDR3 protein is CASSPTGAVYGYTF. CDR3 coding DNA: TGTGCCAGCTCACCTACAGGGGCGGTCTATGGCTACACCTTC.

Remarks on this clone: This CDR3 is also generated by other DNA sequences in the sample. V gene TRBV7-2 combines with J gene TRBJ2-2; D is unclear. The length of the CDR3 is 14 residues. The ends were cut back, 0 bases at V and 0 bases at J, with 2 bases in the middle. Germline assignment: CDR1 SGHTA and CDR2 FQGNSA. The DNA of the CDR3 is TGTGCCAGCAGCTTAGCCCCGAACACCGGGGAGCTGTTTTTT. Protein: CASSLAPNTGELFF.

The gene calls are TRBV5-1 and TRBJ1-6, with TRBD1 matching over 12 bases. CDR3 length: 14 residues. Trimming took 4 bases from V and 13 from J; bases not matched to a gene: 6. Germline-derived CDR1 and CDR2 are SGHRS and YFSETQ. For the CDR3, the DNA is TGCGCCAGCAGCACGGGACAGGGGGCATGGCCCCTCCACTTT. Translating it yields CASSTGQGAWPLHF.

This sequence joins TRBV9 and TRBJ2-2, with 7 bases identical to TRBD1. Trimming cost V 3 bases and J 6 bases; bases outside gene matches: 8. There are 15 residues in the CDR3. Germline V lookup: CDR1 SGDLS, CDR2 YYNGEE. The CDR3 sequence: CASSGKGAIPGELFF. The CDR3 nucleotides are TGTGCCAGCAGCGGGAAGGGGGCGATCCCCGGGGAGCTGTTTTTT.

The CDR3 sequence is CASSMVGQGELFF. The CDR3 region has the DNA TGTGCCAGCAGCATGGTGGGACAGGGGGAGCTGTTTTTT. This chain uses TRBV5-6 with TRBJ2-2, with 7 bases aligning to TRBD1. Losses at the gene ends were 4 bases for V and 8 bases for J; bases not matched to a gene: 5. The CDR3 length is 13 residues. CDR1 is SGHDT, CDR2 YYEEEE, per germline.

In regard to this clone: In this CDR3 the conserved last residue, phenylalanine or tryptophan, is missing, so a read error is likely. The DNA is left out, because the CDR3 cannot be placed on it with certainty; the CDR3 is given as TCRdb lists it. V and J are TRBV6-5 and TRBJ1-2. A total of 12 residues make up the CDR3, ends included. CDR1 is MNHEY, CDR2 SVGAGI, per germline. The CDR3 protein is CASSSQPSGGTV.

The chain is built from TRBV6-5 and TRBJ2-7, with 7 bases aligning to TRBD2. V dropped 7 bases and J dropped 3; count of bases not matched to a gene: 9. The CDR3 has 14 amino acids. CDR1 is MNHEY and CDR2 is SVGAGI in the germline V gene. The DNA for the CDR3 is TGTGCCAGCACCCCGACGGGGGGTCTCTACGAGCAGTACTTC. Protein sequence: CASTPTGGLYEQYF.

The gene calls are TRBV19 and TRBJ1-2; perhaps TRBD1 as D (5 bases). This CDR3 contains 13 residues. The germline gives CDR1 LNHDA, CDR2 SQIVND (reference sequence). The V end lost 5 bases, the J end lost 9 bases, and 16 bases lay between the germline ends. CDR3: CASSSSGPPRYTF. The CDR3 DNA reads as TGTGCCAGTAGTTCATCAGGGCCACCTCGCTACACCTTC.

The CDR3: CASSRGVVTEAFF. In DNA, the CDR3 is TGTGCCAGCAGTCGAGGGGTCGTCACTGAAGCTTTCTTT. The rearrangement joins TRBV7-2 to TRBJ1-1; D perhaps matches TRBD1 (5 bases). CDR3 length: 13 amino acids. Germline loops: CDR1 SGHTA, CDR2 FQGNSA. The V and J ends lost 6 bases and 4 bases respectively, with 12 bases between them.

The rearrangement links TRBV7-2 to TRBJ1-2; D not resolved. Trimming removed 5 bases from V and 8 bases from J, with 18 bases in between. The length of the CDR3 is 14 residues. CDR1 and CDR2 (germline): SGHTA, FQGNSA. The CDR3, as DNA: TGTGCCAGCAGCACCAACGCCGCGGGTTGGGGCTACACCTTC. Protein sequence: CASSTNAAGWGYTF.

V is TRBV10-3 and J is TRBJ2-5; 7 bases are shared with TRBD1. V dropped 6 bases and J dropped 3; count of bases not matched to a gene: 7. CDR1 is ENHRY and CDR2 is SYGVKD in the germline V gene. This CDR3 has 14 amino acids. The CDR3 bases are TGTGCCATCAGGGAGACAGGGAGCGAAGAGACCCAGTACTTC. It yields the protein CAIRETGSEETQYF.

The CDR3 loop is CAASQGSYNEQFF. CDR3 nucleotide sequence: TGTGCCGCTAGTCAGGGGTCCTACAATGAGCAGTTCTTC. The chain carries TRBV19 and TRBJ2-1, with TRBD1 as a possible D gene (6 bases). Trimming cost V 11 bases and J 1 base, with 12 bases left between them. CDR3 length: 13 residues. Germline V gene lookup returns CDR1 LNHDA and CDR2 SQIVND (reference sequence). Combining the CDR3 with reference TRBV19 and TRBJ2-1 gives the whole variable domain DGGITQSPKYLFRKEGQNVTLSCEQNLNHDAMYWYRQDPGQGLRLIYYSQIVNDFQKGDIAEGYSVSREKKESFPLTVTSAQKNPTAFYLCAASQGSYNEQFFGPGTRLTVL.

This chain joins TRBV6-6 and TRBJ2-7; D may be TRBD1 (5 bases). The V and J ends lost 2 bases and 5 bases respectively, with 13 bases between them. The CDR3 length is 14 residues. CDR1 is MNHNY, CDR2 SVGAGI, per germline (reference sequence). The CDR3 sequence: CASSYPQGRNEQYF. For the CDR3, the DNA is TGTGCCAGCAGTTACCCCCAGGGTCGGAACGAGCAGTACTTC.

Only one count was recorded for this clone. The chain employs TRBV5-5 and TRBJ2-1; 8 bases map to TRBD1. With V trimmed by 5 bases and J by 6 bases, 7 bases remained unmatched. CDR3 length: 14 amino acids. Germline CDR1 is SGHKS and CDR2 is YYEKEE (reference sequence). DNA of the CDR3: TGTGCCAGCAGACCGGGACAGGCCCCCAATGAGCAGTTCTTC. Protein product: CASRPGQAPNEQFF.

This sequence joins TRBV2 and TRBJ1-5, with unresolved D. Trimming took off 3 bases at V and 6 bases at J, with 9 bases between the two ends. This CDR3 region has 13 residues. Germline CDR1 and CDR2: SNHLY and FYNNEI. Written as DNA, the CDR3 is TGTGCCAGCAGTGACGATTGGTCTCAGCCCCAGCATTTT. Translating it yields CASSDDWSQPQHF.

The V call is TRBV5-8, the J call TRBJ1-1, with D perhaps TRBD1 (6 bases). The CDR3 is 15 amino acids. Trimming shortened V by 4 bases and J by 4 bases, and 17 bases separated the two germline ends. CDR1 and CDR2 (germline): SGHTS, YDEGEE. CDR3 DNA sequence: TGTGCCAGCAGCCGTACAGGGTCGGGAAGCACTGAAGCTTTCTTT. It translates to CASSRTGSGSTEAFF.

The chain couples TRBV2 to TRBJ1-5; D uncertain. This CDR3 contains 14 residues. Germline CDR1 and CDR2: SNHLY and FYNNEI. The V end was cut by 8 bases, the J end by 0 bases, with 11 bases between. CDR3 loop: CASGFGYSNQPQHF. DNA of the CDR3: TGTGCCAGCGGTTTTGGTTATAGCAATCAGCCCCAGCATTTT.

V usage is TRBV6-2 or TRBV6-3 and J usage is TRBJ2-5; the match to TRBD2 covers 10 bases. In germline, CDR1 is MNHEY, CDR2 SVGEGT. This CDR3 has 16 residues. With 4 bases clipped from V and 5 bases from J, the junction kept 10 bases outside the gene matches. This CDR3 is CASSSAGGTVWETQYF. DNA for the CDR3: TGTGCCAGCAGTTCAGCGGGGGGGACGGTATGGGAGACCCAGTACTTC.

This chain connects TRBV3-1 (or the pseudogene TRBV3-2) to TRBJ1-5; possible D gene TRBD1, 5 bases. The V end was cut by 1 base, the J end by 6 bases, with 10 bases between. CDR1 LGHDT and CDR2 YNNKEL come from the germline V gene (reference sequence). The CDR3 contains 14 residues. CDR3 nucleotide sequence: TGTGCCAGCAGCCAAGCCGACAGAGTTCAGCCCCAGCATTTT. Residues: CASSQADRVQPQHF.

The chain has TRBV4-3 and TRBJ2-3; 8 bases map to TRBD2. V was pared by 9 bases and J by 3 bases, with 8 bases of the junction left unmatched. The CDR3 consists of 14 residues. CDR1 and CDR2 from the germline V gene are LGHNA and YSLEER. The DNA of the CDR3 is TGCGCCAGGCCCGGGGGGGGTGGTACAGATACGCAGTATTTT. Its translation is CARPGGGGTDTQYF.